A single sample gave rise to the 23 T cell receptor beta chains below, sequenced in a study of cytomegalovirus exposure and HLA in healthy donors. The primer mix had 60 Vbeta and 13 Jbeta primers. Here immunoSEQ multiplex PCR was the method, and the copy in TCRdb shows in-frame clones only, minus some. The sample gives 140,000 to 150,000 clones, 9.7% of which show up once; about 1.9% is in the top ten. The specimen sequenced was PBMCs. Every receptor here comes from a man between 45 and 60 years old in good health and CMV-seronegative.

The CDR3 coding sequence is TGTGCCAGCAGCCCTTCACAGGGATATACAGATACGCAGTATTTT. It codes for CASSPSQGYTDTQYF. V gene TRBV9 combines with J gene TRBJ2-3; tentatively, D is TRBD1 (6 bases). V was cut by 4 bases and J by 3 bases, with 15 bases left in between. Germline CDR1 SGDLS, CDR2 YYNGEE. This CDR3 has 15 residues.

The rearrangement links TRBV2 to TRBJ1-4; TRBD1 is a possible D gene (5 bases). The CDR3 length is 17 residues. Deletions cut 3 bases from V and 4 bases from J, with 18 bases between. CDR1 and CDR2 (germline): SNHLY, FYNNEI. The CDR3 is CASSDRGRGRNNEKLFF. The CDR3 bases are TGTGCCAGCAGTGATCGAGGGAGGGGACGGAATAATGAAAAACTGTTTTTT.

This clone has just a few counts. The V and J genes are TRBV5-1 and TRBJ2-5; D possibly corresponds to TRBD2 (7 bases). Germline assignment: CDR1 SGHRS and CDR2 YFSETQ. Trimming shortened V by 4 bases and J by 7 bases, and 23 bases separated the two germline ends. The length of the CDR3 is 16 residues. The DNA for the CDR3 is TGCGCCAGCAGCACTGGCCAGCTTACGAGGGGGGGGACCCAGTACTTC. The encoded protein is CASSTGQLTRGGTQYF. Together with reference TRBV5-1 and TRBJ2-5, the CDR3 gives the full variable domain: KAGVTQTPRYLIKTRGQQVTLSCSPISGHRSVSWYQQTPGQGLQFLFEYFSETQRNKGNFPGRFSGRQFSNSRSEMNVSTLELGDSALYLCASSTGQLTRGGTQYFGPGTRLLVL.

The table lists this clone with a few counts. This chain uses TRBV2 with TRBJ2-7; weak D call: TRBD2 (5 bases). Germline V gene sequence: CDR1 SNHLY, CDR2 FYNNEI. This CDR3 spans 14 amino acids. Trimming removed 1 base from V and 3 bases from J, with 10 bases in between. The CDR3 DNA reads TGTGCCAGCAGTGAAGGAGGGTCCAACTACGAGCAGTACTTC. This encodes CASSEGGSNYEQYF.

This clone was detected only a few times. This rearrangement joins TRBV6-6 to TRBJ2-3; TRBD2 is a possible D gene (5 bases). The CDR3 extends over 14 amino acids. In germline, CDR1 is MNHNY, CDR2 SVGAGI (reference sequence). Trimming pared 2 bases from V and 2 bases from J, leaving 8 bases between. The CDR3 DNA reads as TGTGCCAGCAGTTACGCCGGGGACACAGATACGCAGTATTTT. Translated, it gives CASSYAGDTDTQYF.

This clone was found a few times. V usage is TRBV5-4 and J usage is TRBJ1-2; D is perhaps TRBD1 (6 bases). V was trimmed by 3 bases and J by 4 bases, leaving 10 bases between them. Per germline, CDR1 SGHNT and CDR2 YYREEE (reference sequence). The CDR3 has 13 residues. The CDR3 here is CASSSTGPYGYTF. The CDR3 DNA follows: TGTGCCAGCAGCTCTACAGGGCCCTATGGCTACACCTTC.

This sequence joins TRBV6-4 and TRBJ2-3, with 11 positions matching TRBD2. Germline values: CDR1 MRHNA, CDR2 SNTAGT. After removal of 0 bases from V and 1 base from J, the junction contained 3 bases not matched to a gene. The CDR3 has 17 residues. CDR3 residues: CASSDSATSGGTDTQYF. The DNA for the CDR3 is TGTGCCAGCAGTGACTCCGCGACTAGCGGGGGCACAGATACGCAGTATTTT.

The chain recombines TRBV10-3 with TRBJ1-2; the D gene is possibly TRBD1 (5 bases). Germline-derived CDR1 and CDR2 are ENHRY and SYGVKD. The V and J ends lost 0 bases and 2 bases respectively, with 10 bases between them. The CDR3 runs to 15 residues. CDR3 nucleotides: TGTGCCATCAGTGAGTCGGGCAGGGAAAACTATGGCTACACCTTC. This translates into CAISESGRENYGYTF.

V usage is TRBV5-5 and J usage is TRBJ2-1, with 11 bases identical to TRBD2. Trimming cost V 0 bases and J 12 bases; bases outside gene matches: 11. The CDR3 runs 16 residues. Germline CDR1 SGHKS, CDR2 YYEKEE (reference sequence). For the CDR3, the DNA is TGTGCCAGCAGCTTGGATCTGACCCTAGCGGGAGGTCGGCAGTTCTTC. Amino acid sequence: CASSLDLTLAGGRQFF.

This chain links TRBV5-4 with TRBJ1-1, with D possibly TRBD1 on 5 matching bases. V gave up 5 bases and J gave up 11 bases, with 16 bases separating them. The germline gives CDR1 SGHNT, CDR2 YYREEE (reference sequence). The CDR3 is 12 amino acids. CDR3 amino acids: CASSLTGFAAFF. The CDR3 bases are TGTGCCAGCAGTTTAACAGGCTTTGCCGCTTTCTTT.

V is TRBV6-1 and J is TRBJ2-2, with 7 bases that match TRBD1. CDR1 and CDR2 (germline): MNHNS, SASEGT. After removal of 6 bases from V and 8 bases from J, the junction contained 12 bases not matched to a gene. This CDR3 comprises 15 residues. CDR3 amino acids: CASRNGQVPFGELFF. CDR3 DNA sequence: TGTGCCAGCAGGAACGGACAGGTCCCCTTTGGGGAGCTGTTTTTT.

A word on this clone: The same CDR3 can be traced to other DNA sequences in this sample. The chain has TRBV6-5 and TRBJ1-1; TRBD1 matches at 7 bases. The V gene end was trimmed by 6 bases and the J gene end by 0 bases; junction bases not matched to a gene: 4. This CDR3 region has 14 residues. Germline V gene data show CDR1 as MNHEY and CDR2 as SVGAGI. This CDR3 is CASRPGGLNTEAFF. CDR3 nucleotides: TGTGCCAGCAGGCCAGGGGGACTGAACACTGAAGCTTTCTTT.

V gene TRBV9 combines with J gene TRBJ2-3, with 8 nucleotides matching TRBD1. Per germline, CDR1 SGDLS and CDR2 YYNGEE. The CDR3 sequence is 15 residues long. V lost 5 bases to trimming and J lost 0 bases; unmatched junction nucleotides: 5. CDR3 region: CASRPGTGSTDTQYF. CDR3 sequence (DNA): TGTGCCAGCAGACCCGGGACAGGTAGCACAGATACGCAGTATTTT.

This chain connects TRBV28 to TRBJ1-2; 7 nucleotides align to TRBD1. Looked up from germline, CDR1 is MDHEN and CDR2 is SYDVKM. This CDR3 comprises 15 residues. V was pared by 5 bases and J by 1 base, with 7 bases of the junction left unmatched. CDR3 protein: CASSQQTGVNYGYTF. The CDR3 DNA is TGTGCCAGCAGTCAACAAACAGGGGTTAACTATGGCTACACCTTC.

The chain is built from TRBV19 and TRBJ2-2, with 8 nucleotides matching TRBD1. The CDR3 sequence is 15 residues long. The germline gives CDR1 LNHDA, CDR2 SQIVND (reference sequence). V shed 6 bases, J shed 1 base, and the junction held 4 bases outside the gene matches. CDR3 DNA sequence: TGTGCCAGTAGCCGCGGGACAGGGAACACCGGGGAGCTGTTTTTT. The encoded protein is CASSRGTGNTGELFF.

This clone was recorded a few times. The chain carries TRBV10-3 and TRBJ2-7, with D maybe TRBD2 (6 bases). Germline CDR1 ENHRY, CDR2 SYGVKD. The CDR3 consists of 16 residues. Trimming took off 2 bases at V and 2 bases at J, with 16 bases between the two ends. The CDR3 reads CAISERSGDSAYEQYF. The CDR3 region has the DNA TGTGCCATCAGTGAGCGGTCGGGGGATAGCGCCTACGAGCAGTACTTC.

In the case of this clone: One junction end does not reproduce the germline sequence, and a read error may be involved. In nucleotides, the CDR3 is TGTGACAGTAGTACTGACAGGAGTTATGAAGCTTTCTTT. This gives the protein CDSSTDRSYEAFF. This rearrangement joins TRBV19 to TRBJ1-1, with TRBD1 as a possible D gene (6 bases). Germline V gene data show CDR1 as LNHDA and CDR2 as SQIVND (reference sequence). CDR3 size: 13 residues.

This clone was seen more than once but under ten times. The chain links TRBV30 to TRBJ2-5; D call uncertain. Trimming took 2 bases from V and 4 from J, leaving 11 bases between them. Germline CDR1 GTSNPN, CDR2 SVGIG (reference sequence). The length of the CDR3 is 13 residues. Here the CDR3 DNA reads TGTGCCTGGAGTAGAATCCACGGAGAGACCCAGTACTTC. Its translation is CAWSRIHGETQYF.

This clone was picked up a small number of times. V and J are TRBV11-2 and TRBJ1-6; D is possibly TRBD1 (6 bases). The germline V and J ends were trimmed by 2 bases and 10 bases, with 12 bases remaining between them. Germline V CDR1 and CDR2: SGHAT, FQNNGV. The CDR3 is 14 amino acids. CDR3 sequence: CASSLTGRGSPLHF. The CDR3 DNA is TGTGCCAGCAGCTTAACAGGGAGGGGGTCACCCCTCCACTTT.

The chain joins TRBV11-2 to TRBJ1-4; 7 bases align to TRBD1. Trimming removed 5 bases from V and 9 bases from J; junction bases left unmatched: 6. This CDR3 comprises 13 residues. Germline V gene data show CDR1 as SGHAT and CDR2 as FQNNGV. The CDR3 DNA follows: TGTGCCAGCAGCCCCGGGACAGTAAAAAAACTGTTTTTT. Residues: CASSPGTVKKLFF.

The chain couples TRBV28 to TRBJ2-1, with 7 bases aligning to TRBD2. Germline V gene data show CDR1 as MDHEN and CDR2 as SYDVKM. Trimming at V came to 4 bases and at J to 9 bases, leaving 6 bases not matched to a gene. The CDR3 spans 13 residues. The CDR3 DNA reads TGTGCCAGCAGTTCCCCCCCGGGAGGTGAGCAGTTCTTC. Translating gives CASSSPPGGEQFF.

About this clone itself: This same CDR3 is encoded by further DNA sequences in the sample. This chain connects TRBV7-9 to TRBJ1-3; a weak D match, TRBD1 (6 bases). V was trimmed by 5 bases and J by 1 base, leaving 18 bases between them. CDR3 size: 17 residues. In germline, CDR1 is SEHNR, CDR2 FQNEAQ (reference sequence). The CDR3 region is CASSPRTAKNSGNTIYF. As DNA, the CDR3 is TGTGCCAGCAGCCCGAGGACAGCCAAAAATTCTGGAAACACCATATATTTT.

This clone was observed at least ten times. The CDR3 region has the DNA TGTGCCAGTAGGTCTCCACCGGGACAGGGGAACACTGAAGCTTTCTTT. Translated, it gives CASRSPPGQGNTEAFF. The V gene is TRBV19, the J gene TRBJ1-1; 9 bases fit TRBD1. V lost 6 bases and J lost 1; bases outside the gene matches: 9. The CDR3 is 16 amino acids. Germline-derived CDR1 and CDR2 are LNHDA and SQIVND (reference sequence).